This T cell receptor beta chain was sequenced in a study of T cell clonality in common variable immunodeficiency. The table came from immunoSEQ multiplex PCR; TCRdb's copy has only in-frame clones and leaves some out. Observed in the sample are about 28,000 clones, none of them singletons. The V gene's germline CDR1 is KGHSH and CDR2 LQKENI. Trimming removed 1 base from V and 5 bases from J, with 17 bases in between. The CDR3 spans 16 residues. This clone was detected many times. Its specificity is not known. The DNA ends 3 residues before the CDR3 does, and the rest of the CDR3 is filled in from the germline J gene. The study's findings and limits: Reportedly, TCR beta sequences from common variable immunodeficiency showed fewer deletions and N-nucleotide insertions. Repertoire-complication correlations in CVID were limited by patient heterogeneity.

All CVID subjects were on immunoglobulin replacement for at least one year. The sequenced material came from peripheral blood mononuclear cells. The TCR comes from a human donor with common variable immunodeficiency. The chain couples TRBV18 to TRBJ2-5; TRBD1 might be the D (5 bases). CDR3 sequence: CASSPQGQGVRETQYF. The DNA read from the CDR3 is TGTGCCAGCTCACCACAGGGGCAGGGTGTTCGGGAGACC.